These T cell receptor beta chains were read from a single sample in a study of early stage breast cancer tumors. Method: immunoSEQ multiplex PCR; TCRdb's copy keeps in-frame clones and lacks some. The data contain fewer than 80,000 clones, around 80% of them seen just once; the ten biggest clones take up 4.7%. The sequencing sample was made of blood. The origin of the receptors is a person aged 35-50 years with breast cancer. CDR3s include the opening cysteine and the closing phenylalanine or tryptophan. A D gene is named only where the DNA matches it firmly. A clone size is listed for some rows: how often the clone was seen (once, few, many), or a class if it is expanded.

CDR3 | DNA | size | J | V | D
CASRGLKTSPNPYEQYF | TGCGCCAGCAGAGGATTGAAGACTAGCCCTAATCCTTACGAGCAGTACTTC | . | TRBJ2-7 | TRBV10-2 | TRBD2
CASSLKASWRGQFF | TGTGCCAGCAGTTTAAAGGCTTCCTGGCGGGGGCAGTTCTTC | . | TRBJ2-1 | TRBV28 | .
CASNTGFTYEQYF | TGCGCCAGCAACACAGGGTTTACCTACGAGCAGTACTTC | . | TRBJ2-7 | TRBV10-2 | .
CASSHQLGTGNTEAFF | TGTGCCAGCAGTCACCAACTCGGGACAGGGAACACTGAAGCTTTCTTT | . | TRBJ1-1 | TRBV6-6 | TRBD1
CASSLPRTGMNTEAFF | TGTGCCAGCAGCTTGCCTAGGACGGGGATGAACACTGAAGCTTTCTTT | . | TRBJ1-1 | TRBV5-6 | .
CASSSLGNTIYF | TGTGCCAGCAGTTCCCTTGGAAACACCATATATTTT | . | TRBJ1-3 | TRBV28 | .
CASSLAVGADTQYF | TGTGCCAGCAGCTTAGCAGTAGGGGCAGATACGCAGTATTTT | . | TRBJ2-3 | TRBV11-2 | .
CAWSKGLNTEAFF | TGTGCCTGGAGTAAGGGATTGAACACTGAAGCTTTCTTT | few | TRBJ1-1 | TRBV30 | .
CAISDRPDRGYNEQFF | TGTGCCATCAGTGATCGCCCGGACAGGGGCTACAATGAGCAGTTCTTC | . | TRBJ2-1 | TRBV10-3 | TRBD1
CASSPPNGNTEAFF | TGTGCCAGCTCACCACCCAATGGGAACACTGAAGCTTTCTTT | . | TRBJ1-1 | TRBV18 | .
CASSLTSGELFF | TGTGCCAGCAGTTTGACATCCGGGGAGCTGTTTTTT | . | TRBJ2-2 | TRBV6-5 | .
CASSLGIAKNIQYF | TGTGCCAGCAGCTTAGGGATAGCCAAAAACATTCAGTACTTC | once | TRBJ2-4 | TRBV13 | .
CASSQSTRTEAFF | TGCGCCAGCAGCCAAAGCACCAGGACTGAAGCTTTCTTT | . | TRBJ1-1 | TRBV4-1 | .
CASRQFPGQVTGEAFF | TGCGCCAGCAGACAATTCCCGGGACAGGTTACGGGTGAAGCTTTCTTT | . | TRBJ1-1 | TRBV5-1 | TRBD1
CARSSSSGEFYEQYF | TGTGCCAGAAGCTCTAGCAGTGGAGAATTCTACGAGCAGTACTTC | . | TRBJ2-7 | TRBV5-3 | .
CSVPYNNEQFF | TGCAGTGTCCCCTACAACAATGAGCAGTTCTTC | . | TRBJ2-1 | TRBV20-1 | .
CASSATDRTNTEAFF | TGCGCCAGCAGCGCCACGGACAGGACGAACACTGAAGCTTTCTTT | few | TRBJ1-1 | TRBV5-1 | TRBD1
CASSPESGANVLTF | TGTGCCAGTAGTCCTGAGTCTGGGGCCAACGTCCTGACTTTC | . | TRBJ2-6 | TRBV19 | .
CAISDLADTEAFF | TGTGCCATCAGTGACCTTGCGGACACTGAAGCTTTCTTT | . | TRBJ1-1 | TRBV10-3 | .
CASSLILGETGDGINGYTF | TGTGCCAGCAGCTTAATTTTAGGGGAGACAGGGGATGGAATAAATGGCTACACCTTC | . | TRBJ1-2 | TRBV7-3 | TRBD1
CASRKDTSANGYTF | TGTGCCAGCAGGAAGGACACTTCAGCAAATGGCTACACCTTC | few | TRBJ1-2 | TRBV27 | .
CASSLGGVIMETQYF | TGCGCCAGCAGCTTGGGGGGTGTTATAATGGAGACCCAGTACTTC | . | TRBJ2-5 | TRBV5-1 | .
CAHGRVGVETQYF | TGTGCCCACGGCCGGGTGGGGGTAGAGACCCAGTACTTC | . | TRBJ2-5 | TRBV2 | .
CASSFSGGTYNEQFF | TGTGCCAGCAGCTTTTCGGGAGGGACCTACAATGAGCAGTTCTTC | . | TRBJ2-1 | TRBV7-8 | TRBD2
CASTDTSPYGYTF | TGTGCCAGCACGGACACCTCGCCCTATGGCTACACCTTC | . | TRBJ1-2 | TRBV6-1 | .
CASSLGYNEQFF | TGTGCCAGCAGCTTAGGATACAATGAGCAGTTCTTC | many | TRBJ2-1 | TRBV7-9 | .
CASSLSGSSFHF | TGTGCCAGCAGTCTTAGCGGGAGTAGCTTCCATTTT | . | TRBJ2-3 | TRBV9 | TRBD2
CASSNQGNTEAFF | TGTGCCAGCAGCAACCAGGGGAACACTGAAGCTTTCTTT | few | TRBJ1-1 | TRBV7-9 | .
CASSTDLGFANF | TGTGCCAGTAGTACAGACCTAGGGTTTGCCAATTTT | few | TRBJ1-5 | TRBV19 | .
CASTVRSDEQYF | TGTGCCAGCACCGTGAGGTCGGACGAGCAGTACTTC | . | TRBJ2-7 | TRBV6-5 | .
CASSPGLAEQNEQFF | TGTGCCAGCAGCCCGGGACTAGCGGAACAAAATGAGCAGTTCTTC | . | TRBJ2-1 | TRBV7-9 | TRBD2
CASSPRRENPQHF | TGTGCCAGCAGTCCGAGGCGCGAAAATCCCCAGCATTTT | few | TRBJ1-5 | TRBV6-1 | .
CASSYGQAAGNEQFF | TGTGCCAGCAGCTACGGACAGGCCGCAGGCAATGAGCAGTTCTTC | few | TRBJ2-1 | TRBV7-9 | TRBD1